This TCR beta chain came from a study of OX40 agonist ivuxolimab in advanced cancers. Study overall: Three patients got partial responses; one had hepatocellular carcinoma and two had cutaneous melanoma.

Data came from immunoSEQ multiplex PCR; TCRdb stores just in-frame clones and leaves some out. This table has about 88,000 clones, approximately 85% appearing once. Looked up from germline, CDR1 is SGDLS and CDR2 is YYNGEE. The ends were cut back, 3 bases at V and 2 bases at J, with 12 bases in the middle. CDR3 length equals 15 residues. The chain uses TRBV9 and TRBJ2-1; D possibly matches TRBD1 or TRBD2 (5 bases each). This sample comprised CD4+ or CD8+ T cells sorted from blood, obtained in a trial of the OX40 agonist ivuxolimab. This receptor was identified in an adult with an advanced solid tumor such as melanoma, head and neck, liver or kidney cancer. In DNA form, the CDR3 reads TGTGCCAGCAGCGACCACGGGGACCCCTACAATGAGCAGTTCTTC. It specifies CASSDHGDPYNEQFF.